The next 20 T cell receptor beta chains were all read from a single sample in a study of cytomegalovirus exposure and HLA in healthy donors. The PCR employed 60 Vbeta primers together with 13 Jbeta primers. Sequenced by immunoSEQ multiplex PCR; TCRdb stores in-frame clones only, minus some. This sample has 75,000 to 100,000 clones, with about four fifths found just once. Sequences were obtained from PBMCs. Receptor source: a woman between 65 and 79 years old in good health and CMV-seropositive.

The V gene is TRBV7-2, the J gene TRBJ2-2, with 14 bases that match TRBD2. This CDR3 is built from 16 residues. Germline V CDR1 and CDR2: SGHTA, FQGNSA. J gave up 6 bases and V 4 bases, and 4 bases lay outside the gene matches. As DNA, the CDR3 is TGTGCCAGCAGCTGGGGACTAGCGGGGGTGCCCGGGGAGCTGTTTTTT. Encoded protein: CASSWGLAGVPGELFF. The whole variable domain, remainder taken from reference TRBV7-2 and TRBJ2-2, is GAGVSQSPSNKVTEKGKDVELRCDPISGHTALYWYRQSLGQGLEFLIYFQGNSAPDKSGLPSDRFSAERTGGSVSTLTIQRTQQEDSAVYLCASSWGLAGVPGELFFGEGSRLTVL.

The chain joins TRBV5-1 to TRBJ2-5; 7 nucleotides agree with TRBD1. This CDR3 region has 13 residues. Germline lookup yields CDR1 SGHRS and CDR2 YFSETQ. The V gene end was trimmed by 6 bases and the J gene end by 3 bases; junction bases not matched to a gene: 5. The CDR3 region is CASTPTGEETQYF. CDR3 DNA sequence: TGCGCCAGCACCCCAACAGGGGAAGAGACCCAGTACTTC.

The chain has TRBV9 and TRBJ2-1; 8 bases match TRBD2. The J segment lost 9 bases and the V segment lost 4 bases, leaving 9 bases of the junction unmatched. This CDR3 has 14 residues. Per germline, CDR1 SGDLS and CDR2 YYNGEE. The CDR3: CASSTGLATGEQFF. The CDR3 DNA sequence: TGTGCCAGCAGCACAGGACTAGCAACGGGTGAGCAGTTCTTC.

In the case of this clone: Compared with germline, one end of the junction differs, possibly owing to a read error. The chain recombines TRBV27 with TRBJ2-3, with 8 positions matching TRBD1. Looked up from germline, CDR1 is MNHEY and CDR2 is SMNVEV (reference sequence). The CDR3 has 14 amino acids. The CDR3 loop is CASSRRTGHRYAVF. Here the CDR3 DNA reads TGTGCCAGCAGCCGAAGGACAGGGCACAGATACGCAGTATTT.

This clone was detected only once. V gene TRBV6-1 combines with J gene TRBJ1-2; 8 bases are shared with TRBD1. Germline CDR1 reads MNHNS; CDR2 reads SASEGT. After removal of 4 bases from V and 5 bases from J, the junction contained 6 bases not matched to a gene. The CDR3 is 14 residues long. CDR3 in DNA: TGTGCCAGCAGTGCTTATGACAGGGGATATGGCTACACCTTC. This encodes CASSAYDRGYGYTF.

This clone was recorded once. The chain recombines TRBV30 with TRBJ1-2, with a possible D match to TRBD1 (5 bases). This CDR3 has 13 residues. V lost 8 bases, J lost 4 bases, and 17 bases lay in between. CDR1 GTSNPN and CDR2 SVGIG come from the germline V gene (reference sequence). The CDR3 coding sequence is TGTGCCGGGGGTTGGGCCGGGGGCTATGGCTACACCTTC. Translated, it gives CAGGWAGGYGYTF. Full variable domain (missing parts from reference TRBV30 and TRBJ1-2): SQTIHQWPATLVQPVGSPLSLECTVEGTSNPNLYWYRQAAGRGLQLLFYSVGIGQISSEVPQNLSASRPQDRQFILSSKKLLLSDSGFYLCAGGWAGGYGYTFGSGTRLTVV.

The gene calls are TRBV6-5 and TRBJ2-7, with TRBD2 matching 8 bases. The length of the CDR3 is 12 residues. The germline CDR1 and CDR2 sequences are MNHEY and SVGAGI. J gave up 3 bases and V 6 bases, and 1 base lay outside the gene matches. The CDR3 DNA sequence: TGTGCCAGCAGAACTAGCGGCTACGAGCAGTACTTC. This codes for CASRTSGYEQYF.

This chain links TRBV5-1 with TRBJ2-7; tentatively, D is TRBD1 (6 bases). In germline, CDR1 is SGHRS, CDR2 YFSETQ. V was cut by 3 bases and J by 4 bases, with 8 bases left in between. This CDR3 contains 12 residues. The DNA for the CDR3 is TGCGCCAGCAGCTCAGGGGATTACGAGCAGTACTTC. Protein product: CASSSGDYEQYF.

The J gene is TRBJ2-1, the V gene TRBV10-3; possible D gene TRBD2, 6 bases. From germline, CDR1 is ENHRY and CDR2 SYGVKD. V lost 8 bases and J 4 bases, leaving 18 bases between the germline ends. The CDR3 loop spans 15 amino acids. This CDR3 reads CAISPGGGAYNEQFF. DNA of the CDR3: TGTGCCATCTCCCCCGGGGGAGGAGCTTACAATGAGCAGTTCTTC.

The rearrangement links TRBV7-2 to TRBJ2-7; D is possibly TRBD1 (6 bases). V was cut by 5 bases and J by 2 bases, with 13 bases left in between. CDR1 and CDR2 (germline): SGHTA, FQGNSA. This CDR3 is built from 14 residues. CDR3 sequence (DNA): TGTGCCAGCAGCAAGTTTGGACAGACCTACGAGCAGTACTTC. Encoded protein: CASSKFGQTYEQYF.

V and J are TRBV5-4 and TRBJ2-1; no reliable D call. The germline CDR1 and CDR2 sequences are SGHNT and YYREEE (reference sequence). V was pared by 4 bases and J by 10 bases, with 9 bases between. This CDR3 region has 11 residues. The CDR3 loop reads CASSGTGEQFF. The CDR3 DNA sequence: TGTGCCAGCAGCGGCACCGGGGAGCAGTTCTTC.

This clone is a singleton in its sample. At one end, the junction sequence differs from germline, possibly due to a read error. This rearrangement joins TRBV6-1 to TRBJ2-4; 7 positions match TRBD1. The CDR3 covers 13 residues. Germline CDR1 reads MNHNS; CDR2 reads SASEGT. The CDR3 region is CASSRGLLNIRYF. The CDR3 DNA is TGTGCCAGCAGTAGGGGGCTTTTGAACATTCGGTACTTC.

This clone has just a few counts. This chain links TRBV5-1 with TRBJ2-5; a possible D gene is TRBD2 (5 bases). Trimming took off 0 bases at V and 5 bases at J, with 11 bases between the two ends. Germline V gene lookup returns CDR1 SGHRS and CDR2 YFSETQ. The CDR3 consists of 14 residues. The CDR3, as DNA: TGCGCCAGCAGCTTGGCCGGGGTTGGCGAGACCCAGTACTTC. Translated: CASSLAGVGETQYF.

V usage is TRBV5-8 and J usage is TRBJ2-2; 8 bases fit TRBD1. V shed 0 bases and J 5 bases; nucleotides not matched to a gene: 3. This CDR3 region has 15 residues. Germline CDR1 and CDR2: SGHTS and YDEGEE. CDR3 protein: CASSLGDRRTGELFF. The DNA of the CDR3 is TGTGCCAGCAGCTTGGGGGACAGGCGGACCGGGGAGCTGTTTTTT.

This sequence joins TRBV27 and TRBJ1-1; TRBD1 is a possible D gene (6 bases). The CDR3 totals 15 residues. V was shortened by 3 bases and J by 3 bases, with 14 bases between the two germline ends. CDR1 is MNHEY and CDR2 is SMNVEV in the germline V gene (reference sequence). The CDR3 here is CASSFLQGAHTEAFF. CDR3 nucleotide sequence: TGTGCCAGCAGTTTTTTACAGGGTGCACACACTGAAGCTTTCTTT.

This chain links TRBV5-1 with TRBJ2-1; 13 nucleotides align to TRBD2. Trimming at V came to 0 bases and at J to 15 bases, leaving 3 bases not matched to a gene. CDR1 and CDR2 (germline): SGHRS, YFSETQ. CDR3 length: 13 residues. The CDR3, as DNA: TGCGCCAGCAGCTTGGGACTAGCGGGAGGTACGTTCTTC. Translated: CASSLGLAGGTFF.

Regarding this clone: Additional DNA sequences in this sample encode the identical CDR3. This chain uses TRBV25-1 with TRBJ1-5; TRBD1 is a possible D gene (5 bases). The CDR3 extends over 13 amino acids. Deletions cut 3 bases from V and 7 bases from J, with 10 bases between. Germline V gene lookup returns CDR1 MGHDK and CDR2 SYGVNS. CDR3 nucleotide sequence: TGTGCCAGCAGTGAGCCAGGGAACCAGCCCCAGCATTTT. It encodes CASSEPGNQPQHF.

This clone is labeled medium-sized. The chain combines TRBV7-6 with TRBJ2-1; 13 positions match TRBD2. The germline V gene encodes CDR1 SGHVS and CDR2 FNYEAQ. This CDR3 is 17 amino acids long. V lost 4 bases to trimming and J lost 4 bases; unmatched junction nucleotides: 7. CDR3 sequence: CASSSGTSGEVYNEQFF. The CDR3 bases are TGTGCCAGCAGCTCCGGGACTAGCGGGGAGGTATACAATGAGCAGTTCTTC.

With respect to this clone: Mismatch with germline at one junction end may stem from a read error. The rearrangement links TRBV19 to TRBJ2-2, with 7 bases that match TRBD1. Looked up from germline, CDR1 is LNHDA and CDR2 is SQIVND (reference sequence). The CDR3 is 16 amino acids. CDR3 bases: TGTGCCAGTACCCCCTGGGCAGGGGGAATCACCCGGGAGCTGTTTTTT. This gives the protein CASTPWAGGITRELFF.

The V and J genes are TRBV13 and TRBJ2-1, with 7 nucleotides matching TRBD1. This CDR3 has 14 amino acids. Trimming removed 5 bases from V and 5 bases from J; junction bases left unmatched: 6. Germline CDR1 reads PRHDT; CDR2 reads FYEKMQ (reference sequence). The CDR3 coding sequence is TGTGCCAGCAGCCCTTGGGACAGTGACAATGAGCAGTTCTTC. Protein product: CASSPWDSDNEQFF.